This T cell receptor (beta chain) was found in a study of cytomegalovirus exposure and HLA in healthy donors. The wider study: An earlier analysis found around 120 million unique TCR beta sequences from around 180 million T cells.

The CDR3 has 14 amino acids. Germline CDR1 and CDR2: SNHLY and FYNNEI. Trimming pared 2 bases from V and 3 bases from J, leaving 11 bases between. PCR involved 60 Vbeta and 13 Jbeta primers. Sequencing was performed with immunoSEQ multiplex PCR; in TCRdb, only in-frame clones are kept and a portion is missing. The table records under 250,000 clones, about 85% of them present only once. Sequencing was carried out using PBMCs. The clonotype originates from a human donor in good health. The rearrangement links TRBV2 to TRBJ2-7, with a tentative D call TRBD1 (6 bases). The CDR3 nucleotides read TGTGCCAGCAGTGAAAACCCAGGGGACTACGAGCAGTACTTC. This encodes CASSENPGDYEQYF.